This entry lists 20 T cell receptor beta chains sequenced from one sample in a study of blood T cell repertoires in COVID-19. The repertoire was sequenced with immunoSEQ multiplex PCR; TCRdb's copy has only in-frame clones and lacks some. Among 200,000 or so clones listed, around 88% were seen once. The sequencing sample was made of PBMCs or T cells enriched from blood (not recorded which). The receptors shown here come from a woman aged 40 to 50 with acute COVID-19.

The table lists this clone with a count of one. The chain couples TRBV29-1 to TRBJ2-7; 10 positions agree with TRBD1. The CDR3 runs 12 residues. CDR1 SQVTM and CDR2 ANQGSEA come from the germline V gene. V trimming: 7 bases; J trimming: 4 bases; junction bases outside the gene matches: 4. The CDR3 DNA sequence: TGCAGCGGAGGACAGGGGGAATACGAGCAGTACTTC. Translation gives CSGGQGEYEQYF.

The chain is built from TRBV5-6 and TRBJ2-7; possible D gene TRBD1, 7 bases. Germline lookup yields CDR1 SGHDT and CDR2 YYEEEE. CDR3 length equals 15 residues. V lost 2 bases to trimming and J lost 2 bases, with 14 bases between them. The CDR3 nucleotides are TGTGCCAGCAGCTTACAGGGGTCGGGGGCCTACGAGCAGTACTTC. This encodes CASSLQGSGAYEQYF. Full variable domain (outside the CDR3, taken from reference TRBV5-6 and TRBJ2-7): DAGVTQSPTHLIKTRGQQVTLRCSPKSGHDTVSWYQQALGQGPQFIFQYYEEEERQRGNFPDRFSGHQFPNYSSELNVNALLLGDSALYLCASSLQGSGAYEQYFGPGTRLTVT.

V and J are TRBV5-4 and TRBJ1-3, with D possibly matching TRBD1 (6 bases). This CDR3 is built from 17 residues. V was cut by 0 bases and J by 0 bases, with 13 bases left in between. Germline lookup yields CDR1 SGHNT and CDR2 YYREEE (reference sequence). The CDR3 nucleotides are TGTGCCAGCAGCTTGGCAGGGGATCCCTTCTCTGGAAACACCATATATTTT. Translated, it gives CASSLAGDPFSGNTIYF.

This clone was detected once. The rearrangement links TRBV7-2 to TRBJ1-2; TRBD1 is a possible D gene (6 bases). The CDR3 has 14 amino acids. Germline V lookup: CDR1 SGHTA, CDR2 FQGNSA. The V gene lost 3 bases and the J gene lost 2 bases, with 10 bases spanning the gap. The CDR3 protein is CASSFTTGNYGYTF. Written as DNA, the CDR3 is TGTGCCAGCAGCTTTACAACAGGGAACTATGGCTACACCTTC.

This clone was seen many times. This chain uses TRBV30 with TRBJ1-2, with 7 bases matching TRBD1. In germline, CDR1 is GTSNPN, CDR2 SVGIG (reference sequence). The V gene end was trimmed by 7 bases and the J gene end by 4 bases; junction bases not matched to a gene: 6. The CDR3 length is 12 residues. The CDR3 DNA reads TGTGCCTTCGGACAGGACGGCTATGGCTACACCTTC. The encoded protein is CAFGQDGYGYTF. The entire variable domain, with the rest obtained from reference TRBV30 and TRBJ1-2, is as follows: SQTIHQWPATLVQPVGSPLSLECTVEGTSNPNLYWYRQAAGRGLQLLFYSVGIGQISSEVPQNLSASRPQDRQFILSSKKLLLSDSGFYLCAFGQDGYGYTFGSGTRLTVV.

J is TRBJ2-7 and V is TRBV18; possibly TRBD2 for D (7 bases). Germline CDR1 is KGHSH and CDR2 is LQKENI. The CDR3 contains 19 residues. Trimming took off 0 bases at V and 6 bases at J, with 27 bases between the two ends. The CDR3 nucleotides read TGTGCCAGCTCACCACCGGTTGGATTCTTGCGGGGGCCCAGCGTCGAGCAGTACTTC. Translating it yields CASSPPVGFLRGPSVEQYF.

This rearrangement joins TRBV18 to TRBJ2-7; the match to TRBD2 covers 7 bases. Trimming at V came to 2 bases and at J to 0 bases, leaving 4 bases not matched to a gene. The CDR3 covers 15 residues. Germline CDR1 reads KGHSH; CDR2 reads LQKENI. CDR3 protein: CASSPGRTSSYEQYV. CDR3 nucleotide sequence: TGTGCCAGCTCACCAGGTCGGACTAGCTCCTACGAGCAGTACGTC.

The chain has TRBV10-3 and TRBJ1-2; TRBD1 matches 9 bases. Germline CDR1 and CDR2: ENHRY and SYGVKD. Losses at the gene ends were 2 bases for V and 2 bases for J; bases not matched to a gene: 3. The CDR3 consists of 15 residues. The CDR3 DNA follows: TGTGCCATCAGTGAGGGACAGGGGTGGAACTATGGCTACACCTTC. Translated: CAISEGQGWNYGYTF.

Here the CDR3 reads CASSGLAGDPNEQFF. The CDR3 DNA reads TGTGCCAGCAGTGGGTTAGCGGGAGACCCCAATGAGCAGTTCTTC. The chain couples TRBV25-1 to TRBJ2-1; 9 nucleotides line up with TRBD2. This CDR3 contains 15 residues. Germline loops: CDR1 MGHDK, CDR2 SYGVNS. After removal of 4 bases from V and 6 bases from J, the junction contained 7 bases not matched to a gene. The variable domain in full, completed from reference TRBV25-1 and TRBJ2-1, reads EADIYQTPRYLVIGTGKKITLECSQTMGHDKMYWYQQDPGMELHLIHYSYGVNSTEKGDLSSESTVSRIRTEHFPLTLESARPSHTSQYLCASSGLAGDPNEQFFGPGTRLTVL.

The J gene is TRBJ2-7, the V gene TRBV19; D ambiguous. Germline values: CDR1 LNHDA, CDR2 SQIVND (reference sequence). Trimming cost V 9 bases and J 3 bases, with 18 bases left between them. The CDR3 loop spans 14 amino acids. CDR3 region: CARARGPLFYEQYV. In DNA form, the CDR3 reads TGTGCCAGGGCCCGCGGTCCCCTTTTCTACGAGCAGTACGTC.

With regard to this clone: A much more abundant neighbour one base away suggests this may be a read error. V is TRBV7-9 and J is TRBJ2-5; D is ambiguous. The CDR3 spans 11 residues. The germline CDR1 and CDR2 sequences are SEHNR and FQNEAQ (reference sequence). Trimming shortened V by 3 bases and J by 5 bases, and 4 bases separated the two germline ends. The CDR3 nucleotides read TGTGCCAGCAGCTTTCTGGAGACCCAGTACTTC. Amino acids: CASSFLETQYF.

V and J are TRBV30 and TRBJ1-6, with TRBD1 identical over 9 bases. This CDR3 has 16 amino acids. The germline V gene has CDR1 GTSNPN and CDR2 SVGIG (reference sequence). With 2 bases clipped from V and 7 bases from J, the junction kept 9 bases outside the gene matches. The CDR3 reads CAWSTLTGTGNSPLHF. In nucleotides, the CDR3 is TGTGCCTGGAGTACCCTGACCGGGACAGGGAATTCACCCCTCCACTTT. The whole variable domain, remainder taken from reference TRBV30 and TRBJ1-6, is SQTIHQWPATLVQPVGSPLSLECTVEGTSNPNLYWYRQAAGRGLQLLFYSVGIGQISSEVPQNLSASRPQDRQFILSSKKLLLSDSGFYLCAWSTLTGTGNSPLHFGNGTRLTVT.

The rearrangement uses TRBV3-1 (or the pseudogene TRBV3-2) and TRBJ1-6; D gene unclear. Trimming removed 0 bases at V and 7 bases at J, with 13 bases between. This CDR3 contains 16 residues. CDR1 LGHDT and CDR2 YNNKEL come from the germline V gene (reference sequence). The CDR3 spells CASSQEGGRSNSPLHF. CDR3 sequence (DNA): TGTGCCAGCAGCCAAGAAGGAGGCAGGAGCAATTCACCCCTCCACTTT.

CDR3 sequence (DNA): TGTGCCAGCAGCCAAGAGACAGGGGGGGAGACCCAGTACTTC. Its translation is CASSQETGGETQYF. The gene calls are TRBV4-2 and TRBJ2-5; 9 bases match TRBD1. V shed 0 bases, J shed 5 bases, and the junction held 1 base outside the gene matches. The germline V gene has CDR1 LGHNA and CDR2 YNFKEQ. This CDR3 is built from 14 residues.

The V and J genes are TRBV5-6 and TRBJ2-1; 9 bases are shared with TRBD2. Per germline, CDR1 SGHDT and CDR2 YYEEEE. V trimming: 1 base; J trimming: 9 bases; junction bases outside the gene matches: 8. The CDR3 runs 15 residues. The CDR3 region has the DNA TGTGCCAGCAGCTTGTACCAGCGGGAGGTTGTTGAGCAGTTCTTC. Protein sequence: CASSLYQREVVEQFF.

The chain employs TRBV5-5 and TRBJ1-5; D not resolved. Trimming pared 4 bases from V and 6 bases from J, leaving 14 bases between. CDR3 length: 14 amino acids. The germline CDR1 and CDR2 sequences are SGHKS and YYEKEE (reference sequence). The CDR3 is CASSLGRVVQPQHF. The CDR3 DNA is TGTGCCAGCAGCCTCGGGAGGGTCGTTCAGCCCCAGCATTTT.

The V gene is TRBV18, the J gene TRBJ2-7, with unresolved D. The V and J ends lost 1 base and 2 bases respectively, with 9 bases between them. Germline V lookup: CDR1 KGHSH, CDR2 LQKENI. CDR3 length: 14 amino acids. The CDR3 loop is CASSPQLITYEQYF. In DNA, the CDR3 is TGTGCCAGCTCACCACAACTAATCACCTACGAGCAGTACTTC.

CDR3 region: CASSAAGAVGGTIYF. For the CDR3, the DNA is TGCGCCAGCAGTGCGGCAGGGGCGGTTGGTGGCACCATATATTTT. The chain joins TRBV10-2 to TRBJ1-3; the D gene is possibly TRBD1 (6 bases). V lost 4 bases and J lost 9, with 19 bases in between. This CDR3 has 15 amino acids. Germline values: CDR1 WSHSY, CDR2 SAAADI.

V is TRBV25-1 and J is TRBJ2-5; D is unclear. This CDR3 contains 11 residues. The germline CDR1 and CDR2 sequences are MGHDK and SYGVNS. Trimming pared 4 bases from V and 9 bases from J, leaving 9 bases between. The CDR3 DNA reads TGTGCCAGCAGTGCCGGTCAGGCCCAGTACTTC. Its translation is CASSAGQAQYF.

The V gene is TRBV5-5, the J gene TRBJ1-1, with 10 positions matching TRBD1. This CDR3 spans 15 amino acids. With 4 bases clipped from V and 5 bases from J, the junction kept 8 bases outside the gene matches. Germline CDR1 is SGHKS and CDR2 is YYEKEE (reference sequence). Here the CDR3 reads CASSPPGQGRTEAFF. CDR3 DNA: TGTGCCAGCAGCCCTCCGGGACAGGGGAGGACTGAAGCTTTCTTT.